Detailed here is one T cell receptor (beta chain). Its antigen has not been determined. No base qualities exist here, and no much larger clone lies one base off it. Stable Graves' hyperthyroidism was defined as the absence of progression to ophthalmopathy over 18 months of follow-up. The hyperthyroidism patients were between 18 and 65 years old and newly diagnosed, with a disease duration of less than 2 months. Exclusion was applied to patients with uncontrolled infections, other autoimmune diseases, pregnancy or lactation. Diagnoses relied on clinical symptoms, serum thyroxine and TRAb, thyroid ultrasound and orbital computed tomography. PBMCs were isolated from about 10 ml of fresh peripheral blood by Ficoll-Paque density gradient centrifugation. Total RNA was extracted with Trizol reagent, and quality was checked on an Agilent 2100 Bioanalyzer. V loses 6 bases of germline sequence and J loses 1 base, and the interval between the two ends is 14 bases. The CDR3 spans 15 residues, from the cysteine through the phenylalanine. Only the CDR3 DNA is retained, 45 bases long and in frame from the first base. Via the germline V gene (reference sequence), CDR1 is WNHNN and CDR2 SYGVQD.

These data originate in a study of T cells in Graves' hyperthyroidism and ophthalmopathy (dated by TCRdb to between 2018 and 2021). Broadly, across the study: Peripheral blood samples were taken at the time of initial diagnosis, prior to any treatment. To identify distinguishing TCR V-J signatures, a discovery cohort of around 100 patients was used, comprising 40 to 45 with Graves' ophthalmopathy and some 60 with stable Graves' hyperthyroidism. Prospective prediction of ophthalmopathy was tested in an independent validation cohort consisting of some 19 hyperthyroidism patients and more than 15 patients who later progressed to ophthalmopathy. For training and testing, the 95 to 100 patients in the discovery cohort were randomly divided in a 7:3 ratio. In over five Graves' hyperthyroidism patients, the study also compared T-cell repertoires from thyroid tissue with T-cell repertoires from blood. After blood sampling, hyperthyroidism patients were treated with methimazole at a starting dose of 30 mg daily, and ophthalmopathy patients were treated with high-dose intravenous methylprednisolone. According to the paper, TCR Vbeta CDR3 sequencing was carried out on some 140 peripheral blood samples, which came from 40 to 45 ophthalmopathy, around 74 hyperthyroidism and roughly 17 progressor patients. General study outcomes and caveats: Blood samples also contained most of the expanded thyroid clonotypes (frequency above 0.001), which suggests that blood repertoires may reflect thyroid immune responses. A 13 V-J signature model separated ophthalmopathy from stable hyperthyroidism, with nearly 90% sensitivity and roughly 82% specificity in cross-validation and 80%/75% in testing. In validation, the model predicted progression to ophthalmopathy a median of around six months before onset, with over 55% sensitivity and almost 75% specificity. No statistical method was used to fix the sample size in advance, and group allocation was not hidden from the investigators.

Amplification of TCR beta CDR3 regions was carried out from RNA transcripts. The first round of RT-PCR for the TCR CDR3 was performed with the HTBI primer set and the Qiagen OneStep RT-PCR kit. Libraries were constructed in a second round of multiplex PCR, after which size selection and purification were performed. Paired-end sequencing of the libraries was performed with 100 bp reads on an Illumina HiSeq2000. As for the authors' bioinformatics: SOAPnuke was used to process the raw data, removing reads that contained adapters or uncalled bases, had a mean Phred below 15, or lacked an exact match to the constant primer or identifier. High-quality paired reads were merged with COPE v1.2.5, and unique nucleotide sequences were defined as clonotypes. MiTCR v1.1 was used to align clonotypes to the IMGT TRBV, TRBD and TRBJ reference segments. The analysis was restricted to V-J combinations with a frequency above 0.0001, which together covered just over 98% of the repertoires. A TCS score was defined as the ratio between F50 (clonal expansion) and ExV (chaos), using BLOSUM62-based TCRdist between CDR3 peptides within each V-J. Welch's t-statistics and random forest reduced approximately 520 V-J features to fewer than 15, which were used in a naive Bayes classifier (R e1071). TCRdb reworked the public reads: Q25 trimming with fastp, MiXCR clone assembly, productive beta chains retained. For every CDR3 protein sequence, its rows merge into one entry that carries the most common genes and DNA. TCRdb's processing, not the study's, gives the V and J calls here. A total of about 700,000 distinct CDR3 sequences appear in this sample, 11% to 15% of them only once. The leading ten clones occupy 10% of the sample.

The chain uses TRBV10-1 and TRBJ2-3, with TRBD2 perhaps the D gene, on 6 matching bases. Sequenced sample: blood. This receptor was obtained from a woman aged 18 to 35 with Graves' hyperthyroidism. The CDR3 reads CASSTGTLRTDTQYF. DNA sequence: TGCGCCAGCAGCACCGGGACTCTTCGCACAGATACGCAGTATTTT.